The 27 T cell receptor beta chains given below trace back to one sample, sequenced in a study of T cell repertoires in cytomegalovirus infection. No antigen has been assigned to these receptors. Using its own MiXCR run on the reads, TCRdb lists one record per CDR3 protein. In the table there are roughly 500,000 distinct CDR3 sequences, roughly a third of which are singletons. The material was cultured PBMCs, obtained from culture after CMV antigen stimulation. Receptors were obtained from a human donor in good health (CMV status not recorded). Some clones in this sample may be carry-over from other donors' samples.

The chain uses TRBV7-2 and TRBJ2-4, with D tentatively TRBD1 or TRBD2 (7 bases each). The CDR3 loop spans 17 amino acids. V lost 1 base, J lost 6 bases, and 19 bases lay in between. Germline assignment: CDR1 SGHTA and CDR2 FQGNSA. DNA of the CDR3: TGTGCCAGCAGCTTAGTGGCGGGCAGGGGGGGTGGAAACATTCAGTACTTC. Translating gives CASSLVAGRGGGNIQYF.

The rearrangement links TRBV12-3 or TRBV12-4 to TRBJ2-1, with a tentative D call TRBD2 (6 bases). Trimming took off 6 bases at V and 2 bases at J, with 14 bases between the two ends. The CDR3 is made up of 15 amino acids. The CDR3 bases are TGTGCCAGCAGCCTACGTGGCGGGGCCTACAATGAGCAGTTCTTC. Translated, it gives CASSLRGGAYNEQFF.

V is TRBV7-9 and J is TRBJ2-1; no clear D. This CDR3 spans 14 amino acids. Trimming removed 5 bases at V and 7 bases at J, with 15 bases between. Germline values: CDR1 SEHNR, CDR2 FQNEAQ (reference sequence). The CDR3 DNA reads TGTGCCAGCAGCCCCGCCAGGTCCTGGAATGAGCAGTTCTTC. Translation: CASSPARSWNEQFF.

This clonotype showed up many times. The rearrangement joins TRBV7-2 to TRBJ2-5, with D unresolved. The CDR3 consists of 13 residues. Trimming shortened V by 5 bases and J by 2 bases, and 9 bases separated the two germline ends. CDR1 and CDR2 from the germline V gene are SGHTA and FQGNSA. The CDR3 reads CASSSVPQETQYF. For the CDR3, the DNA is TGTGCCAGCAGCAGCGTACCGCAAGAGACCCAGTACTTC.

V gene TRBV7-6 combines with J gene TRBJ2-5; 13 positions match TRBD2. V trimming: 3 bases; J trimming: 5 bases; junction bases outside the gene matches: 9. This CDR3 comprises 17 residues. Germline V gene lookup returns CDR1 SGHVS and CDR2 FNYEAQ. The CDR3 coding sequence is TGTGCCAGCAGCTTTACTAGCGGGAGGGCCACGACGGAGACCCAGTACTTC. Translated: CASSFTSGRATTETQYF.

This chain uses TRBV20-1 with TRBJ2-1; the D gene is possibly TRBD2 (6 bases). V gave up 5 bases and J gave up 5 bases, with 16 bases separating them. Germline CDR1 is DFQATT and CDR2 is SNEGSKA (reference sequence). This CDR3 has 14 amino acids. This chain's CDR3 is CSAYRWDSDNEQFF. The CDR3 DNA reads as TGCAGTGCTTACAGATGGGACTCTGACAATGAGCAGTTCTTC.

The J gene is TRBJ1-1, the V gene TRBV12-3 or TRBV12-4; D may be TRBD1 (6 bases). This CDR3 spans 13 amino acids. Trimming stripped 7 bases from V and 0 bases from J, with 9 bases between. This CDR3 is CASKQGLNTEAFF. DNA of the CDR3: TGTGCCAGCAAGCAGGGGCTGAACACTGAAGCTTTCTTT.

The CDR3 loop reads CASRGAKNIQYF. CDR3 DNA: TGTGCCAGCAGAGGGGCCAAAAACATTCAGTACTTC. This chain uses TRBV25-1 with TRBJ2-4; unclear D gene. V was clipped by 6 bases and J by 1 base, with 4 bases between them. The V gene's germline CDR1 is MGHDK and CDR2 SYGVNS. The CDR3 spans 12 residues.

In this sample, this clonotype turned up a few times. The V call is TRBV7-6, the J call TRBJ2-1; TRBD2 matches 12 bases. CDR1 SGHVS and CDR2 FNYEAQ come from the germline V gene. V lost 5 bases, J lost 8 bases, and 7 bases stayed unmatched. The CDR3 has 15 residues. This chain's CDR3 is CASSNGLAGFHEQFF. The CDR3 nucleotides read TGTGCCAGCAGCAACGGACTAGCGGGATTCCATGAGCAGTTCTTC. Combining the CDR3 with reference TRBV7-6 and TRBJ2-1 gives the whole variable domain GAGVSQSPRYKVTKRGQDVALRCDPISGHVSLYWYRQALGQGPEFLTYFNYEAQQDKSGLPNDRFSAERPEGSISTLTIQRTEQRDSAMYRCASSNGLAGFHEQFFGPGTRLTVL.

This clonotype was detected only a few times. This rearrangement joins TRBV6-2 or TRBV6-3 to TRBJ2-7; 9 bases match TRBD2. This CDR3 is built from 16 residues. With 3 bases clipped from V and 4 bases from J, the junction kept 10 bases outside the gene matches. Germline V gives CDR1 MNHEY, CDR2 SVGEGT. DNA for the CDR3: TGTGCCAGCAGTTATCAGGGATGGACTAGCGAATACGAGCAGTACGTC. The encoded protein is CASSYQGWTSEYEQYV.

In its sample, this clonotype was seen a few times. This CDR3 reads CASSSPGQGVYEQYF. Written as DNA, the CDR3 is TGTGCCAGCAGTTCACCGGGACAGGGGGTCTACGAGCAGTACTTC. The gene calls are TRBV6-1 and TRBJ2-7; the match to TRBD1 covers 11 bases. V was pared by 5 bases and J by 3 bases, with 6 bases of the junction left unmatched. Germline CDR1 is MNHNS and CDR2 is SASEGT. This CDR3 contains 15 residues.

The gene calls are TRBV12-3 or TRBV12-4 and TRBJ2-5; D might be TRBD2 (6 bases). The CDR3 consists of 15 residues. Between the trimmed V and J ends, which lost 5 bases and 5 bases, there was a span of 18 bases. This CDR3 reads CASSTRGAGSETQYF. CDR3 nucleotide sequence: TGTGCCAGCAGTACTCGGGGTGCCGGGAGTGAGACCCAGTACTTC.

The genes are TRBV6-8 and TRBJ2-3; 14 bases align to TRBD2. Germline V gene lookup returns CDR1 MNHGY and CDR2 SAAAGT. The CDR3 loop spans 21 amino acids. The V gene end was trimmed by 7 bases and the J gene end by 2 bases; junction bases not matched to a gene: 20. The DNA of the CDR3 is TGTGCCAGCAAAGGACTAGCGGGAGGATTTCACGACCCTCTTTACACAGATACGCAGTATTTT. This codes for CASKGLAGGFHDPLYTDTQYF.

The table lists this clonotype with a few counts. The chain couples TRBV7-6 to TRBJ2-1; 10 positions match TRBD2. Trimming removed 6 bases from V and 8 bases from J; junction bases left unmatched: 7. This CDR3 has 14 amino acids. Germline-derived CDR1 and CDR2 are SGHVS and FNYEAQ. CDR3 residues: CASRPGLARDEQFF. CDR3 DNA: TGTGCCAGCAGACCGGGACTAGCGAGGGATGAGCAGTTCTTC.

The gene calls are TRBV28 and TRBJ1-2; no clear D gene. Germline CDR1 MDHEN, CDR2 SYDVKM. V lost 3 bases and J 12 bases, leaving 14 bases between the germline ends. CDR3 length: 12 amino acids. The CDR3 is CASSFRRGRDTF. In DNA, the CDR3 is TGTGCCAGCAGTTTTAGGCGGGGAAGGGACACCTTC.

This clonotype was counted only a few times. This chain links TRBV7-3 with TRBJ1-1, with a possible D match to TRBD1 (5 bases). The ends were cut back, 5 bases at V and 1 base at J, with 8 bases in the middle. The CDR3 is 13 amino acids. Germline CDR1 SGHTA, CDR2 FQGTGA. CDR3 DNA: TGTGCCAGCAGCCGGGGACCGAACACTGAAGCTTTCTTT. This sequence encodes CASSRGPNTEAFF.

The rearrangement uses TRBV6-2 or TRBV6-3 and TRBJ1-1; D uncertain. From germline, CDR1 is MNHEY and CDR2 SVGEGT. There are 14 residues in the CDR3. Trimming pared 0 bases from V and 0 bases from J, leaving 5 bases between. Here the CDR3 reads CASSYSPLNTEAFF. In DNA, the CDR3 is TGTGCCAGCAGTTACTCCCCGTTGAACACTGAAGCTTTCTTT.

This clonotype was seen repeatedly, ten times or more. The genes are TRBV7-2 and TRBJ2-1; no definite D call. The germline V gene has CDR1 SGHTA and CDR2 FQGNSA. V was pared by 1 base and J by 8 bases, with 9 bases between. The CDR3 length is 13 residues. This CDR3 reads CASSLGGGDEQFF. The CDR3 nucleotides are TGTGCCAGCAGCTTAGGTGGCGGTGATGAGCAGTTCTTC.

The genes are TRBV4-1 and TRBJ2-5; TRBD2 aligns across 10 bases. Germline-derived CDR1 and CDR2 are MGHRA and YSYEKL. Trimming at V came to 0 bases and at J to 0 bases, leaving 10 bases not matched to a gene. The CDR3 is 19 residues long. CDR3 in DNA: TGCGCCAGCAGCCAAGAGAGCGGGAGGGCCATCTCCTACCAAGAGACCCAGTACTTC. Translation gives CASSQESGRAISYQETQYF.

The gene calls are TRBV20-1 and TRBJ1-2, with TRBD1 matching over 8 bases. With 5 bases clipped from V and 7 bases from J, the junction kept 6 bases outside the gene matches. In germline, CDR1 is DFQATT, CDR2 SNEGSKA (reference sequence). The CDR3 is made up of 12 amino acids. The CDR3 sequence is CSAPGGAAGYTF. CDR3 DNA sequence: TGCAGTGCTCCAGGGGGCGCGGCTGGCTACACCTTC.

V usage is TRBV19 and J usage is TRBJ2-2; D is unresolved. The CDR3 length is 15 residues. V was shortened by 3 bases and J by 2 bases, with 10 bases between the two germline ends. CDR1 is LNHDA, CDR2 SQIVND, per germline (reference sequence). The CDR3 nucleotides are TGTGCCAGTAGTATCGGCAGCACTAACACCGGGGAGCTGTTTTTT. Amino acids: CASSIGSTNTGELFF.

The rearrangement links TRBV5-4 to TRBJ2-1, with D possibly matching TRBD2 (6 bases). This CDR3 region has 17 residues. Per the germline V gene, CDR1 is SGHNT and CDR2 is YYREEE (reference sequence). V shed 0 bases and J shed 0 bases, with 13 bases lying between them. CDR3 sequence (DNA): TGTGCCAGCAGCTTGGGCGGGGCGTCAAGCTCCTACAATGAGCAGTTCTTC. This sequence encodes CASSLGGASSSYNEQFF.

The chain has TRBV27 and TRBJ2-3; the D call may be TRBD1 or TRBD2 (5 bases each). Per the germline V gene, CDR1 is MNHEY and CDR2 is SMNVEV (reference sequence). The CDR3 covers 15 residues. The germline V and J ends were trimmed by 2 bases and 10 bases, with 19 bases remaining between them. The DNA for the CDR3 is TGTGCCAGCAGTTTACCTGGGACGCCCGTTTCGCCGCAGTATTTT. Translating gives CASSLPGTPVSPQYF.

This clonotype showed up many times. The chain carries TRBV7-2 and TRBJ1-1, with D maybe TRBD1 (6 bases). V was cut by 3 bases and J by 6 bases, with 20 bases left in between. Germline assignment: CDR1 SGHTA and CDR2 FQGNSA. The length of the CDR3 is 16 residues. CDR3 coding DNA: TGTGCCAGCAGCTTTTTCGCAGGGGTTGAACTCGCTGAAGCTTTCTTT. Amino acids: CASSFFAGVELAEAFF.

This clonotype has only a few counts. The chain couples TRBV5-5 to TRBJ1-1; D is unresolved. Germline CDR1 is SGHKS and CDR2 is YYEKEE (reference sequence). The germline V and J ends were trimmed by 1 base and 0 bases, with 10 bases remaining between them. The CDR3 loop spans 15 amino acids. CDR3 sequence reads: CASSLLPGMNTEAFF. The DNA of the CDR3 is TGTGCCAGCAGCTTGCTCCCGGGGATGAACACTGAAGCTTTCTTT.

The chain has TRBV4-1 and TRBJ2-1; D is tentatively TRBD1 or TRBD2 (6 bases each). Germline CDR1 MGHRA, CDR2 YSYEKL. Trimming took off 3 bases at V and 6 bases at J, with 18 bases between the two ends. The CDR3 runs 16 residues. The CDR3 here is CASSHLLARGFNEQFF. CDR3 in DNA: TGCGCCAGCAGCCACCTACTAGCAAGGGGGTTCAATGAGCAGTTCTTC.

This clonotype was counted many times. The J gene is TRBJ1-2, the V gene TRBV7-2; D is undetermined. Germline V gene data show CDR1 as SGHTA and CDR2 as FQGNSA. The CDR3 has 15 residues. Trimming removed 1 base from V and 4 bases from J, with 13 bases in between. The chain's CDR3 is CASSLGPGTLYGYTF. CDR3 nucleotides: TGTGCCAGCAGCTTAGGACCAGGAACCCTCTATGGCTACACCTTC.